A selection of T cell receptor beta chains follows, all from one sample in a study of blood T cell repertoires in COVID-19. The repertoire was sequenced with immunoSEQ multiplex PCR; TCRdb's copy has only in-frame clones and lacks some. Of roughly 500,000 clones listed, 89% are singletons. Sequenced material: peripheral blood. These receptor sequences come from a man aged 18 to 30 with COVID-19, enrolled during active disease. The CDR3 runs from the conserved cysteine through the conserved F or W. A D gene is named only where the DNA matches it firmly. Size is stated for part of the rows, as once, few or many counts, or as a class when the clone is expanded.

TRBJ1-3	NA	NA	13	TRBV29-1	TGCAGCGTCGGAGGGATCACGGGAAACACCATATATTTT	CSVGGITGNTIYF
TRBJ2-1	NA	NA	14	TRBV2	TGTGCCAGCAGCCCGCCGGGGACCTACAATGAGCAGTTCTTC	CASSPPGTYNEQFF
TRBJ2-1	NA	TRBD2	14	TRBV10-2	TGCGCCAGCAGTGGGGTAGCGGGAGGGGAAGAGCAGTTCTTC	CASSGVAGGEEQFF
TRBJ2-7	NA	TRBD1	16	TRBV7-6	TGTGCCAGCAGCCAATGGACAGGGAAGGGGTCCCACGAGCAGTACTTC	CASSQWTGKGSHEQYF
TRBJ2-7	once	TRBD1	15	TRBV6-1	TGTGCCAGCAGTGAACCGGGACAGGTTGCCTACGAGCAGTACTTC	CASSEPGQVAYEQYF
TRBJ2-1	NA	TRBD2	18	TRBV3-1/TRBV3-2	TGTGCCAGCAGCCAAGCCCCGGGACTAGCGGGGGCCTACAATGAGCAGTTCTTC	CASSQAPGLAGAYNEQFF
TRBJ2-7	NA	NA	14	TRBV19	TGTGCCAGTAGTATCGCGATGTCTGTCTACGAGCAGTACTTC	CASSIAMSVYEQYF
TRBJ1-2	once	NA	14	TRBV2	TGTGCCAGCAGGGAGAACCGGGACATATATGGCTACACCTTC	CASRENRDIYGYTF
TRBJ2-1	NA	TRBD1	19	TRBV11-2	TGTGCCAGCAGCTTAGAATCGGGTAGGACAGGGATGAAATACAATGAGCAGTTCTTC	CASSLESGRTGMKYNEQFF
TRBJ2-2	once	TRBD2	17	TRBV6-4	TGTGCCAGCAGTGAAGCAGCGGGGGGGCCCTTGACCGGGGAGCTGTTTTTT	CASSEAAGGPLTGELFF
TRBJ1-3	NA	NA	11	TRBV7-3	TGTGCCAGCAGCTTTATCCCCACCATATATTTT	CASSFIPTIYF
TRBJ2-5	NA	TRBD2	14	TRBV9	TGTGCCAGCAGCGCTAGCGGGTCTCAAGAGACCCAGTACTTC	CASSASGSQETQYF
TRBJ2-1	NA	NA	17	TRBV18	TGTGCCAGCTCACCACCGTCAGCGGGCGGTTCCTACAATGAGCAGTTCTTC	CASSPPSAGGSYNEQFF
TRBJ2-7	once	TRBD2	16	TRBV30	TGTGCCTGGAGGGACGTCGTGGGAGGGCCCCCCTACGAGCAGTACTTC	CAWRDVVGGPPYEQYF
TRBJ1-2	NA	TRBD1	13	TRBV2	TGTGCCAGCAGTGACAGGGGGCCCTATGGCTACACCTTC	CASSDRGPYGYTF
TRBJ2-2	NA	TRBD2	19	TRBV2	TGTGCCAGCAGTGTAAGCGGGAGGCTAGGTCAGATTACGTCCGGGGAGCTGTTTTTT	CASSVSGRLGQITSGELFF
TRBJ1-3	NA	TRBD1	15	TRBV6-5	TGTGCCAGCAGGTACCGGGACAGCCTAGGAAACACCATATATTTT	CASRYRDSLGNTIYF
TRBJ2-5	NA	TRBD1	15	TRBV29-1	TGCAGCGTTACCGGGACAGGGAGGGTCGGGGAGACCCAGTACTTC	CSVTGTGRVGETQYF
TRBJ2-1	NA	TRBD2	15	TRBV5-1	TGCGCCAGCAGCTCGGGACTAGCGACGGAGAATGAGCAGTTCTTC	CASSSGLATENEQFF
TRBJ2-7	NA	NA	14	TRBV21-1	TGTGCCAGCAGCAAAAAGAGGCAGACTTACGAGCAGTACTTC	CASSKKRQTYEQYF
TRBJ2-1	NA	NA	16	TRBV11-2	TGTGCCAGCAGCTACTGGCGGGGGCGGGGGATCAATGAGCAGTTCTTC	CASSYWRGRGINEQFF
TRBJ2-1	NA	NA	14	TRBV7-5	TGTGTCAGAAGCTTAGCCCCAGGGGCCAATGAGCAGTTCTTC	CVRSLAPGANEQFF
TRBJ2-6	NA	NA	17	TRBV7-2	TGTGCCAGCAGCTTAGAGGGGTGGGGTTCAGGGGCCAACGTCCTGACTTTC	CASSLEGWGSGANVLTF
TRBJ2-2	NA	NA	16	TRBV6-5	TGTGCCAGCAGTTACCCCGGAGGTCAAGTCACCGGGGAGCTGTTTTTT	CASSYPGGQVTGELFF
TRBJ1-1	once	NA	15	TRBV11-2	TGTGCCAGCAGCCCCCTGGACAGATTATACACTGAAGCTTTCTTT	CASSPLDRLYTEAFF
TRBJ2-3	NA	TRBD2	17	TRBV24-1	TGTGCCACCAGTGATTTCGGACGGGGGGGGGCGATAGATACGCAGTATTTT	CATSDFGRGGAIDTQYF
TRBJ1-1	NA	TRBD1	16	TRBV19	TGTGCCAGTAGGATAGGGGACAGGGGATCAGACACTGAAGCTTTCTTT	CASRIGDRGSDTEAFF
TRBJ1-1	NA	NA	13	TRBV12-3/TRBV12-4	TGTGCCAGCAGCCAGAGTCGGGACACTGAAGCTTTCTTT	CASSQSRDTEAFF
TRBJ1-1	NA	NA	14	TRBV11-3	TGTGCCAGCAGCTTAACCGGGGGAGGGACTGAAGCTTTCTTT	CASSLTGGGTEAFF
TRBJ2-7	NA	TRBD2	14	TRBV7-8	TGTGCCAGCAGCTCGGTAGCGGGGACTTACGAGCAGTACTTC	CASSSVAGTYEQYF
TRBJ2-7	NA	TRBD1	15	TRBV13	TGTGCCAGCAGCGACACAGGGGACGCCACCTACGAGCAGTACTTC	CASSDTGDATYEQYF
TRBJ2-3	NA	TRBD2	18	TRBV18	TGTGCCAGCTCACCGACGACCGGTAGCGGGGGCAGCACAGATACGCAGTATTTT	CASSPTTGSGGSTDTQYF
TRBJ1-6	NA	TRBD1	14	TRBV6-5	TGTGCCAGCACAAGGGACAGGACCAATTCACCCCTCCACTTT	CASTRDRTNSPLHF
TRBJ2-1	NA	NA	13	TRBV29-1	TGCAGCGTGGGGGGAGGCGGAGGCAATGAGCAGTTCTTC	CSVGGGGGNEQFF
TRBJ1-5	NA	NA	14	TRBV7-2	TGTGCCAGCAGCCCTGGGCCTAGCAATCAGCCCCAGCATTTT	CASSPGPSNQPQHF
TRBJ2-2	NA	TRBD1	14	TRBV6-5	TGTGCCAGAGGCCCAGGGGGGAACACCGGGGAGCTGTTTTTT	CARGPGGNTGELFF
TRBJ2-1	NA	TRBD2	19	TRBV24-1	TGTGCCACCAGTGATTTAGGTCGGTCTAGCGGGAGCTCCTACAATGAGCAGTTCTTC	CATSDLGRSSGSSYNEQFF
TRBJ2-3	NA	TRBD2	16	TRBV5-1	TGCGCCAGCAGCTTGGGACTAGCGGAGGGGACAGATACGCAGTATTTT	CASSLGLAEGTDTQYF
TRBJ1-5	NA	TRBD1	16	TRBV2	TGTGCCAGCAGTGGGGACAGGGAAGGTAGTAATCAGCCCCAGCATTTT	CASSGDREGSNQPQHF
TRBJ2-1	NA	NA	14	TRBV5-1	TGCGCCAGCAGCTCCGGGACAAGTCACAATGAGCAGTTCTTC	CASSSGTSHNEQFF